The clone carrying this T cell receptor (beta chain) was found once. Its antigen is not known. The record originates from a study of OX40 agonist ivuxolimab in advanced cancers. Sequencing used immunoSEQ multiplex PCR; TCRdb keeps in-frame clones, though not all of them. The table has around 60,000 clones, 70% to 90% seen once. Study observations and caveats: There were, on average, more expanded clones in CD8+ T cells than in CD4+. People who partly responded at 0.1-3.0 mg/kg had some of the least clonal expansion seen. At 0.1 to 3.0 mg/kg, clonal expansion of CD4+ and CD8+ blood T cells had occurred by week 6.

CDR1 and CDR2 (germline): SGDLS, YYNGEE. Trimming stripped 3 bases from V and 0 bases from J, with 12 bases between. The CDR3 totals 16 residues. The clonotype was recovered from an adult with an advanced solid tumor such as melanoma, head and neck, liver or kidney cancer. The chain recombines TRBV9 with TRBJ1-4; possibly TRBD1 for D (6 bases). The starting material was CD4+ or CD8+ T cells sorted from blood, obtained in a trial of the OX40 agonist ivuxolimab. As DNA, the CDR3 is TGTGCCAGCAGCGCCAGCACAGGGACAACTAATGAAAAACTGTTTTTT. Translating it yields CASSASTGTTNEKLFF.